Listed below are T cell receptor beta chains from one sample, sequenced in a study of early T cells in non-severe SARS-CoV-2 infection. In TCRdb, the 5' RACE reads were re-called with MiXCR into one record per CDR3 protein. Of some 66,000 distinct CDR3 sequences listed, approximately 9.2% are singletons. Sample: whole blood. The source of these receptors is an adult who was a healthcare worker with PCR-confirmed SARS-CoV-2 infection or an uninfected control (not recorded which). Both conserved end residues are part of each CDR3. Only part of the rows carry a size: once, few, many, or a class if the clone is expanded.

J	size	V	CDR3
TRBJ2-2	few	TRBV5-1	CASSPDKATNTGELFF
TRBJ2-3	many	TRBV7-2	CASSFTSGGETDTQYF
TRBJ2-1	many	TRBV12-3/TRBV12-4	CASSWGVVPSYNEQFF
TRBJ2-5	many	TRBV7-2	CASSWDQQETQYF
TRBJ1-5	few	TRBV28	CASSFRTGLYQPQHF
TRBJ2-1	-	TRBV12-3/TRBV12-4	CASSSTSGRVDEQFF
TRBJ1-3	many	TRBV5-1	CASTEGSSGNTIYF
TRBJ1-1	few	TRBV11-2	CASSSQGGTEAFF
TRBJ2-1	many	TRBV24-1	CATSDQQGHGENEQFF
TRBJ1-6	few	TRBV7-3	CASSLMRGNSPLHF
TRBJ2-7	few	TRBV9	CASSVDPRGSYEQYF
TRBJ2-2	many	TRBV6-6	CASSSPESGTGELFF
TRBJ2-1	few	TRBV20-1	CSARDRGGRAAYNEQFF
TRBJ2-7	few	TRBV2	CASSDETVSYEQYF
TRBJ2-3	-	TRBV5-6	CASSLRGGIGDTQYF
TRBJ2-2	few	TRBV7-2	CASSLAGGGTGELFF
TRBJ2-1	few	TRBV28	CASRPQGNYNEQFF
TRBJ2-7	-	TRBV5-4	CASSYKYEQYF
TRBJ2-7	few	TRBV20-1	CSARDARRIYEQYF
TRBJ2-3	few	TRBV12-3/TRBV12-4	CASSFRRKRDTQYF
TRBJ2-1	-	TRBV18	CASSPTAQDSNDEQFF
TRBJ2-1	many	TRBV7-6	CASSLGSGRLNEQFF
TRBJ2-3	many	TRBV5-1	CASFRDSHTDTQYF
TRBJ2-5	many	TRBV10-3	CAISEGQPSQETQYF
TRBJ1-5	many	TRBV6-6	CASRPMAQPQHF
TRBJ2-3	few	TRBV7-3	CASSPRGLGRSSTDTQYF
TRBJ1-5	many	TRBV4-2	CASSQEGAGNSNQPQHF